These T cell receptor beta chains were read from a single sample in a study of glioma-infiltrating T cells after dendritic cell vaccination. Only in-frame clones appear in the TCRdb table, and some are missing; sequencing was by immunoSEQ multiplex PCR. The sample lists tens of thousands of clones, roughly 91% occurring once. The source was blood, collected after dendritic cell vaccination. These receptor sequences come from a human donor with glioblastoma. Both conserved end residues are part of each CDR3. The D gene is left open where the match is weak. Part of the rows lack a size; the others show once, few, many or a class for expanded clones.

NA | TRBJ2-7 | TRBV5-4 | NA | TGTGCCAGCAGCTTTCGAAATACAGCAGCCTACGAGCAGTACTTC | CASSFRNTAAYEQYF
NA | TRBJ1-1 | TRBV18 | TRBD1 | TGTGCCAGCTCACCCGACAGGGGGAGCACTGAAGCTTTCTTT | CASSPDRGSTEAFF
NA | TRBJ1-1 | TRBV5-6 | NA | TGTGCCAGCAGCTGGTCGGGCACTGAAGCTTTCTTT | CASSWSGTEAFF
NA | TRBJ1-3 | TRBV12-5 | NA | TGTGCTAGTGGCCGGGGGGGAAACACCATATATTTT | CASGRGGNTIYF
NA | TRBJ2-1 | TRBV6-5 | NA | TGTGCCAGCAGCCATCCACAAGGAGGATACAATGAGCAGTTCTTC | CASSHPQGGYNEQFF
few | TRBJ2-1 | TRBV5-1 | NA | TGCGCCAGCAGCTTGGCCCAGACTTTGACTTACAATGAGCAGTTCTTC | CASSLAQTLTYNEQFF
NA | TRBJ2-5 | TRBV6-5 | TRBD2 | TGTGCCAGCAGTATGGGACTAGCGGGGGCGGACCAGTACTTC | CASSMGLAGADQYF
NA | TRBJ2-3 | TRBV4-1 | NA | TGCGCCAGCAGTCGCGATACAGATACGCAGTATTTT | CASSRDTDTQYF
NA | TRBJ2-1 | TRBV5-1 | NA | TGCGCCAGCAGCTTGCAGGAGGGACCCGAGGGCAATGAGCAGTTCTTC | CASSLQEGPEGNEQFF
NA | TRBJ2-7 | TRBV29-1 | NA | TGCAGCGTAACCACCGGGACAACTTACGAGCAGTACTTC | CSVTTGTTYEQYF
NA | TRBJ2-7 | TRBV7-3 | TRBD1 | TGTGCCAGCAGCTTAGGGCAGGGGGACTACGAGCAGTACTTC | CASSLGQGDYEQYF
NA | TRBJ1-5 | TRBV5-8 | TRBD1 | TGTGCCAGCAGCTTGGCAGGGGGCGTGAATCAGCCCCAGCATTTT | CASSLAGGVNQPQHF
NA | TRBJ1-1 | TRBV5-1 | TRBD1 | TGCGCCAGCAGCTTGGGACAGGGAGAGAAAGCTTTCTTT | CASSLGQGEKAFF
NA | TRBJ2-1 | TRBV5-8 | TRBD1 | TGTGCCAGCAGCCAACCCATGGACAGGGGCGCCTACAATGAGCAGTTCTTC | CASSQPMDRGAYNEQFF
NA | TRBJ1-2 | TRBV4-3 | NA | TGCGCCAGCAGCCAAGACGGGGGCGGGGGGGTTAGCTATGGCTACACCTTC | CASSQDGGGGVSYGYTF
NA | TRBJ2-3 | TRBV4-1 | NA | TGCGCCAGCAGCCAGACTCTCGGCGGGGGCTCGATATGGGATACGCAGTATTTT | CASSQTLGGGSIWDTQYF
NA | TRBJ2-7 | TRBV2 | NA | TGTGCCAGCAGTGAACAAGGTACAGATTACGAGCAGTACTTC | CASSEQGTDYEQYF
NA | TRBJ2-7 | TRBV7-9 | NA | TGTGCCAGCAGCCCCCCAGGGACAATAATTTCCTACGAGCAGTACTTC | CASSPPGTIISYEQYF
NA | TRBJ2-5 | TRBV9 | NA | TGTGCCAGCAGCTATTCAGGGTTGAAGACCCAGTACTTC | CASSYSGLKTQYF
NA | TRBJ2-7 | TRBV5-1 | NA | TGCGCCAGCAGCTTGTTTTCTAACAGTTACGAGCAGTACTTC | CASSLFSNSYEQYF
NA | TRBJ1-6 | TRBV5-1 | NA | TGCGCCAGCAGCTTGGGACAAGGGGGCTCCTATAATTCACCCCTCCACTTT | CASSLGQGGSYNSPLHF
NA | TRBJ1-3 | TRBV5-1 | TRBD1 | TGCGCCAGCAGCCGGACAGGGCTCTCAGACACCATATATTTT | CASSRTGLSDTIYF
NA | TRBJ2-7 | TRBV5-4 | NA | TGTGCCAGCAGCCGAGACTACTCCTACGAGCAGTACTTC | CASSRDYSYEQYF
NA | TRBJ2-7 | TRBV10-1 | NA | TGCGCCAGCAGTGAGGCAGGGGAGAGAAACGAGCAGTACTTC | CASSEAGERNEQYF
NA | TRBJ1-2 | TRBV6-5 | NA | TGTGCCAGCAGGAGGGGGTTGGGAGATGGCTACACCTTC | CASRRGLGDGYTF
NA | TRBJ1-3 | TRBV7-9 | NA | TGTGCCAGCAGAAAGGCAGGAGGGGCGGGAAACACCATATATTTT | CASRKAGGAGNTIYF
NA | TRBJ2-4 | TRBV11-3 | NA | TGTGCCAGCAGCCCTCCACAGGGTCCGAACATTCAGTACTTC | CASSPPQGPNIQYF
NA | TRBJ2-1 | TRBV19 | TRBD2 | TGTGCCAGTAGTATCTTTACTAGCGGGGGTTACAATGAGCAGTTCTTC | CASSIFTSGGYNEQFF
NA | TRBJ1-2 | TRBV27 | TRBD1 | TGTGCCAGCAGTTTACAACAGGGGGTCGGTGGCTACACCTTC | CASSLQQGVGGYTF
NA | TRBJ2-5 | TRBV11-3 | NA | TGTGCCAGCAGCTTAGGACGGAGTTCAGGGTCCCAGTACTTC | CASSLGRSSGSQYF
NA | TRBJ2-2 | TRBV9 | NA | TGTGCCAGCAGCTTCGTTTTCGGGGAGCTGTTTTTT | CASSFVFGELFF
NA | TRBJ2-7 | TRBV18 | NA | TGTGCCAGCTCACCAAGTTGGATTAGCGGCACCTACGAGCAGTACTTC | CASSPSWISGTYEQYF
NA | TRBJ2-4 | TRBV10-2 | NA | TGCGCCAGCAGTGAGTCTCGGGGAAACATTCAGTACTTC | CASSESRGNIQYF
NA | TRBJ2-7 | TRBV5-1 | TRBD2 | TGCGCCAGCAGTCGTAGCGGGAGGGCCTACGAGCAGTACTTC | CASSRSGRAYEQYF
once | TRBJ2-6 | TRBV18 | NA | TGTGCCAGCTCACCGGGACTGGCCGCTATCTCTGGGGCCAACGTCCTGACTTTC | CASSPGLAAISGANVLTF
NA | TRBJ1-4 | TRBV2 | TRBD1 | TGTGCCAGCAGAACAGGGGGCACTGGTGAAAAACTGTTTTTT | CASRTGGTGEKLFF
NA | TRBJ2-1 | TRBV10-1 | TRBD2 | TGCGCCAGTAGAGCGGGACCCGCAGGCGGCAATGAGCAGTTCTTC | CASRAGPAGGNEQFF
NA | TRBJ2-7 | TRBV5-4 | NA | TGTGCCAGCAGCGGTGGGGGGACGGCGAACTACGAGCAGTACTTC | CASSGGGTANYEQYF
NA | TRBJ1-1 | TRBV18 | TRBD1 | TGTGCCAGCTCACCGGGGGACAGAGGAAGGGCTGAAGCTTTCTTT | CASSPGDRGRAEAFF
once | TRBJ1-5 | TRBV2 | TRBD1 | TGTGCCAGCACCGGGACAGGGGGCTCTCAAAATCAGCCCCAGCATTTT | CASTGTGGSQNQPQHF
NA | TRBJ2-5 | TRBV7-9 | NA | TGTGCCAGCAGCTTCAGCTACAGGGTTTTGGGAGAGACCCAGTACTTC | CASSFSYRVLGETQYF
few | TRBJ2-7 | TRBV7-2 | TRBD2 | TGTGCCAGCGGGACTAGCGGGATGGACGAGCAGTACTTC | CASGTSGMDEQYF
once | TRBJ1-2 | TRBV27 | TRBD1 | TGTGCCAGCAGTTTGGGGACAGGGAACTATGGCTACACCTTC | CASSLGTGNYGYTF
NA | TRBJ1-5 | TRBV5-1 | NA | TGCGCCAGCTCGCCCGTGGGGGGGTTGAACCAGCCCCAGCATTTT | CASSPVGGLNQPQHF
NA | TRBJ2-7 | TRBV19 | TRBD2 | TGTGCCAGTAGTCCGAGTGGTAGCGGGGGGACGAAAAATACCTACGAGCAGTACTTC | CASSPSGSGGTKNTYEQYF
NA | TRBJ1-1 | TRBV7-2 | TRBD1 | TGTGCCAGCAGCGTGACAGGGGTAAACACCGAAGCTTTCTTT | CASSVTGVNTEAFF
NA | TRBJ1-2 | TRBV18 | NA | TGTGCCAGCTCACCACCGACAGGTAGGGACTATGGCTACACCTTC | CASSPPTGRDYGYTF
few | TRBJ2-7 | TRBV6-1 | NA | TGTGCCAGCAGTGTCCGTCCCTACGAGCAGTACTTC | CASSVRPYEQYF
NA | TRBJ2-5 | TRBV29-1 | TRBD1 | TGCAGCGTTCGGACAGGTCAAGAGACCCAGTACTTC | CSVRTGQETQYF
NA | TRBJ2-7 | TRBV4-3 | NA | TGCGCCAGCAGCCAAGGAGGTCGGGAGCAGTACTTC | CASSQGGREQYF
NA | TRBJ1-6 | TRBV15 | NA | TGTGCCACCAGCAGAGATCTAAACCAGGGCGATTCACCCCTCCACTTT | CATSRDLNQGDSPLHF
NA | TRBJ2-5 | TRBV5-8 | NA | TGTGCCAGCAGCTTGGGGGTGACCACTCGGCGGGAGACCCAGTACTTC | CASSLGVTTRRETQYF
NA | TRBJ2-3 | TRBV15 | TRBD2 | TGTGCCACCAGCAGAGATCTCGGGGTAGCGGGAGCCCCAGATACGCAGTATTTT | CATSRDLGVAGAPDTQYF
NA | TRBJ2-7 | TRBV18 | NA | TGTGCCAGCTCACCATTTGCATCGGGTCGAAGCGAGCAGTACTTC | CASSPFASGRSEQYF
NA | TRBJ2-5 | TRBV13 | NA | TGTGCCAGCAGCCACCGCCGGGTGGAGGATCCAGAGACCCAGTACTTC | CASSHRRVEDPETQYF
NA | TRBJ2-7 | TRBV5-4 | TRBD2 | TGTGCCAGCAGCCTCGGGACTAGACGGCTAGGAGAGCAGTACTTC | CASSLGTRRLGEQYF